The 25 T cell receptor beta chains listed next were all sequenced from one sample in a study of neurological immune-mediated disorders. TCRdb itself ran the 5' RACE reads through MiXCR, one entry per CDR3 protein. The sample lists tens of thousands of distinct CDR3 sequences; 13% to 15% were seen once. The specimen was PBMCs. The receptors derive from a woman aged 45-60 years in good health.

In this sample, this clonotype turned up many times. The chain employs TRBV28 and TRBJ2-5; D call uncertain. V was cut by 1 base and J by 2 bases, with 20 bases left in between. CDR3 length: 18 amino acids. Germline V gene data show CDR1 as MDHEN and CDR2 as SYDVKM. The CDR3: CASSLFGNAGVVQETQYF. The CDR3 region has the DNA TGTGCCAGCAGTTTATTTGGGAACGCCGGCGTGGTTCAAGAGACCCAGTACTTC.

This chain links TRBV25-1 with TRBJ2-1; possible D gene TRBD2, 5 bases. Germline lookup yields CDR1 MGHDK and CDR2 SYGVNS. V was clipped by 2 bases and J by 4 bases, with 12 bases between them. The CDR3 runs 15 residues. The chain's CDR3 is CASSEMVGAYNEQFF. CDR3 coding DNA: TGTGCCAGCAGTGAAATGGTGGGAGCTTACAATGAGCAGTTCTTC.

This clonotype came up a few times. V is TRBV5-1 and J is TRBJ2-3; D may be TRBD1 (6 bases). Looked up from germline, CDR1 is SGHRS and CDR2 is YFSETQ. The ends were cut back, 0 bases at V and 0 bases at J, with 17 bases in the middle. This CDR3 region has 18 residues. The CDR3 here is CASSLGDQGTLSTDTQYF. The CDR3 nucleotides are TGCGCCAGCAGCTTGGGGGACCAGGGGACCCTAAGCACAGATACGCAGTATTTT. The variable domain in full, with the rest retrieved from reference TRBV5-1 and TRBJ2-3, is KAGVTQTPRYLIKTRGQQVTLSCSPISGHRSVSWYQQTPGQGLQFLFEYFSETQRNKGNFPGRFSGRQFSNSRSEMNVSTLELGDSALYLCASSLGDQGTLSTDTQYFGPGTRLTVL.

V gene TRBV28 combines with J gene TRBJ2-4; possibly TRBD2 for D (5 bases). The V end was cut by 8 bases, the J end by 7 bases, with 12 bases between. CDR3 length equals 12 residues. Germline V lookup: CDR1 MDHEN, CDR2 SYDVKM. CDR3 in amino acids: CASEGRMNIQYF. The CDR3 bases are TGTGCCAGCGAGGGCCGGATGAACATTCAGTACTTC.

There are a few counts of this clonotype. The chain combines TRBV15 with TRBJ1-3; no reliable D call. The CDR3 contains 15 residues. V dropped 3 bases and J dropped 0 bases, with 9 bases sitting between them. In germline, CDR1 is LNHNV, CDR2 YYDKDF (reference sequence). The DNA for the CDR3 is TGTGCCACCAGCAGGGACTACAGCTCTGGAAACACCATATATTTT. Its protein product is CATSRDYSSGNTIYF.

This clonotype was recorded at least ten times. The junction and the germline gene differ at one end; a read error may be behind it. This rearrangement joins TRBV5-1 to TRBJ2-1; a weak D match, TRBD2 (5 bases). The germline V gene encodes CDR1 SGHRS and CDR2 YFSETQ. This CDR3 is 13 amino acids long. The CDR3 bases are TGCGCCAGCAGCTTGGACGGGCCAGCGGCTGGGATCTTC. Translated: CASSLDGPAAGIF.

In this sample, this clonotype turned up many times. The DNA of the CDR3 is TGCGCCAGCAGCTTGGTGGGCACCTCACAAGAGACCCAGTACTTC. It codes for CASSLVGTSQETQYF. The V and J genes are TRBV5-1 and TRBJ2-5; unclear D gene. V was cut by 0 bases and J by 2 bases, with 11 bases left in between. Germline V gene sequence: CDR1 SGHRS, CDR2 YFSETQ. The CDR3 has 15 amino acids.

The gene calls are TRBV5-1 and TRBJ1-3; D unresolved. Germline V lookup: CDR1 SGHRS, CDR2 YFSETQ. The V and J ends lost 0 bases and 2 bases respectively, with 12 bases between them. The CDR3 loop spans 16 amino acids. The CDR3 coding sequence is TGCGCCAGCAGCTTGGCGGCGGTTGCGGCTGGAAACACCATATATTTT. This translates into CASSLAAVAAGNTIYF.

This clonotype was detected many times. The chain combines TRBV5-1 with TRBJ2-5; 9 bases are shared with TRBD2. Germline V lookup: CDR1 SGHRS, CDR2 YFSETQ. V shed 4 bases and J 1 base; nucleotides not matched to a gene: 5. The CDR3 has 15 residues. The DNA of the CDR3 is TGCGCCAGCAGCCCTCGCGGGGGGGCCCAAGAGACCCAGTACTTC. This gives the protein CASSPRGGAQETQYF.

A word on this clonotype: Relative to the germline gene, one junction end is altered; a read error may explain this. The chain joins TRBV10-3 to TRBJ2-5; D is uncertain. Germline CDR1 is ENHRY and CDR2 is SYGVKD. CDR3 length: 14 residues. Here the CDR3 DNA reads TGTGCCATCAGTGAGTCAAAGCAAGAAGAGGCCCAGTACTTC. It encodes CAISESKQEEAQYF.

This clonotype was counted a few times. V and J are TRBV28 and TRBJ2-7; no firm D call. CDR1 is MDHEN and CDR2 is SYDVKM in the germline V gene. Trimming stripped 7 bases from V and 2 bases from J, with 15 bases between. CDR3 length equals 14 residues. CDR3 nucleotides: TGTGCCAGCATGCTAGGGCACCCTACCTACGAGCAGTACTTC. Amino acids: CASMLGHPTYEQYF.

This clonotype was recorded at least ten times. This rearrangement joins TRBV24-1 to TRBJ1-1, with a possible D match to TRBD1 (5 bases). The CDR3 is 13 residues long. Per the germline V gene, CDR1 is KGHDR and CDR2 is SFDVKD. Trimming removed 4 bases at V and 5 bases at J, with 10 bases between. CDR3 in amino acids: CATSEPGKTEAFF. CDR3 bases: TGTGCCACCAGTGAGCCAGGGAAGACTGAAGCTTTCTTT.

This chain uses TRBV27 with TRBJ2-7, with D possibly being TRBD1 (5 bases). The ends were cut back, 3 bases at V and 0 bases at J, with 9 bases in the middle. The CDR3 contains 14 residues. Germline V gene lookup returns CDR1 MNHEY and CDR2 SMNVEV (reference sequence). The CDR3 DNA is TGTGCCAGCAGTTTTAAGGGGAACTCCTACGAGCAGTACTTC. Translated, it gives CASSFKGNSYEQYF.

In the case of this clonotype: A read error may produce the germline difference seen at one junction end. The chain is built from TRBV12-3 or TRBV12-4 and TRBJ1-1; 8 bases line up with TRBD1. The CDR3 loop spans 14 amino acids. This CDR3 is CASSYSGGYTKAFF. The CDR3 nucleotides are TGTGCCAGCAGTTATTCAGGGGGCTACACTAAAGCTTTCTTT.

This clonotype showed up just a few times. The gene calls are TRBV5-1 and TRBJ2-7; TRBD1 aligns across 8 bases. Germline lookup yields CDR1 SGHRS and CDR2 YFSETQ. This CDR3 contains 14 residues. V dropped 0 bases and J dropped 7; count of bases not matched to a gene: 6. CDR3 sequence reads: CASSLAWTGHEQYF. CDR3 DNA: TGCGCCAGCAGCTTGGCCTGGACAGGGCATGAGCAGTACTTC.

In its sample, this clonotype was seen many times. The chain carries TRBV5-4 and TRBJ2-3, with TRBD1 as a possible D gene (6 bases). The CDR3 has 15 amino acids. CDR1 and CDR2 (germline): SGHNT, YYREEE (reference sequence). This chain's CDR3 is CAPKPDRMRPDTQYF. The CDR3 nucleotides are TGTGCACCGAAACCCGACAGGATGAGACCAGATACGCAGTATTTT.

This clonotype appeared many times. The chain carries TRBV5-1 and TRBJ2-1, with no clear D. There are 14 residues in the CDR3. V lost 1 base and J 8 bases, leaving 13 bases between the germline ends. Germline values: CDR1 SGHRS, CDR2 YFSETQ. The CDR3 region has the DNA TGCGCCAGCAGCTTGCAGGAAGGAGAGGATGAGCAGTTCTTC. Protein: CASSLQEGEDEQFF.

Details on this clonotype: Given a much more abundant clone one base away, this may be a read error. This chain uses TRBV28 with TRBJ1-3, with D perhaps matching TRBD1 (5 bases). The ends were cut back, 6 bases at V and 7 bases at J, with 19 bases in the middle. CDR1 is MDHEN, CDR2 SYDVKM, per germline. The CDR3 length is 15 residues. The CDR3 nucleotides read TGTGCCAGCAGCCCGGGGGACCCCGAACGGAACACCATATATTTT. This codes for CASSPGDPERNTIYF.

The chain couples TRBV6-2 or TRBV6-3 to TRBJ1-5; D is ambiguous. CDR3 length: 15 residues. CDR1 and CDR2 from the germline V gene are MNHEY and SVGEGT. V lost 4 bases, J lost 10 bases, and 20 bases lay in between. The CDR3 DNA follows: TGTGCCAGCAGTTTCCCGACCCGGAGCCAATTACCCCAGCATTTT. Translated, it gives CASSFPTRSQLPQHF.

Ten or more counts support this clonotype. V usage is TRBV5-1 and J usage is TRBJ1-1; 12 bases fit TRBD1. This CDR3 contains 16 residues. Germline values: CDR1 SGHRS, CDR2 YFSETQ. With 8 bases clipped from V and 2 bases from J, the junction kept 10 bases outside the gene matches. Here the CDR3 DNA reads TGCGCCAGTCATAAGGGACAGGGGGCGGGAAACACTGAAGCTTTCTTT. Its translation: CASHKGQGAGNTEAFF.

This clonotype was counted at least ten times. The V call is TRBV3-1, the J call TRBJ2-5; possible D gene TRBD2, 5 bases. V was trimmed by 0 bases and J by 5 bases, leaving 10 bases between them. This CDR3 is built from 14 residues. Germline CDR1 LGHDT, CDR2 YNNKEL (reference sequence). Written as DNA, the CDR3 is TGTGCCAGCAGCCAAGACCATGAGCGGGAGACCCAGTACTTC. Protein product: CASSQDHERETQYF.

Many counts were recorded for this clonotype. This chain connects TRBV3-1 to TRBJ2-5, with 11 nucleotides matching TRBD2. After removal of 2 bases from V and 3 bases from J, the junction contained 8 bases not matched to a gene. This CDR3 has 17 amino acids. The V gene's germline CDR1 is LGHDT and CDR2 YNNKEL (reference sequence). CDR3: CASSQYGTSGGKETQYF. In DNA form, the CDR3 reads TGTGCCAGCAGCCAATACGGGACTAGCGGAGGAAAAGAGACCCAGTACTTC.

The chain uses TRBV4-1 and TRBJ2-5; TRBD2 aligns across 9 bases. In germline, CDR1 is MGHRA, CDR2 YSYEKL. After removal of 1 base from V and 3 bases from J, the junction contained 0 bases not matched to a gene. The CDR3 is made up of 14 amino acids. The CDR3 loop reads CASSQGLAEETQYF. CDR3 coding DNA: TGCGCCAGCAGCCAAGGACTAGCGGAAGAGACCCAGTACTTC.

The chain recombines TRBV20-1 with TRBJ2-3; D is ambiguous. Germline CDR1 is DFQATT and CDR2 is SNEGSKA (reference sequence). The CDR3 consists of 13 residues. Deletions cut 6 bases from V and 0 bases from J, with 10 bases between. CDR3 in amino acids: CSAPLGSTDTQYF. DNA for the CDR3: TGCAGTGCCCCTCTGGGCAGCACAGATACGCAGTATTTT.

The chain is built from TRBV11-2 and TRBJ2-3, with 9 nucleotides matching TRBD2. The CDR3 is 19 residues long. CDR1 is SGHAT and CDR2 is FQNNGV in the germline V gene. Trimming removed 4 bases from V and 5 bases from J; junction bases left unmatched: 19. The CDR3 region has the DNA TGTGCCAGCAGCTCAAAGGGAGGGGCGCTAGCGGGATATCGAGATACGCAGTATTTT. It specifies CASSSKGGALAGYRDTQYF.